This entry describes one T cell receptor beta chain. Its specific antigen is unknown. Base quality data are lacking; no much larger clone is found one base away. The sample's time point label, decoded: about 28 days (+/-7) after the second vaccine dose. AZD1222 recipients with second doses at about 4 weeks or about 12 weeks were pooled, because spike-specific TCR depth and breadth did not differ between schedules. Vaccinee samples came from UK trials COV001 and COV002, including a single-blind randomized controlled phase 2/3 trial of AZD1222 (ChAdOx1 nCoV-19) in healthy adults. For TCRbeta chain sequencing, PBMC samples from trial participants were taken at day 0 and at day 28 after the second dose. The CDR3 regions of human TCRbeta chains were subjected to immunosequencing. Concerning the study's data processing: TCRs in the repertoires were compared against a reference library of SARS-CoV-2-specific TCRs that had been generated with the MIRA antigen-specificity platform. Breadth was defined as the fraction of unique TCRs that were SARS-CoV-2-associated, and depth was defined as the fraction of total T cells that were SARS-CoV-2-associated. Using the MIRA data, every spike-specific TCR was mapped to the spike region that the TCR reacted to and assigned to either a CD4 or a CD8 class. Log10-transformed breadth and depth values were compared by one-way ANOVA with Sidak's multiple comparisons tests. TCRdb's version of the immuneACCESS table is confined to in-frame rearrangements and falls short of the full clone set. An unresolved V gene accounts for under half of the shortfall where checked; the remainder is of unknown origin. The D gene and trimming were derived from the DNA, and the V and J assignments and clone size from that table. The sample table contains about 120,000 clones; only one count was recorded for 92% of them. About 8% of the sample is in the top ten clones.

The entry originates in a study of T cell responses to AZD1222 COVID-19 vaccine (dated by TCRdb to the early 2020s). Notes on the research overall: TCR sequencing was performed for 230 to 250 trial participants, of whom 200 to 220 were given two doses of AZD1222 and approximately 25 were given two doses of MenACWY control vaccine. Trial participants were enrolled into age subgroups of 18-55, 56-69 and 70-plus years, which contained 148, 28 and 57 TCR-sequenced participants, respectively. Overall study results and their limits: Most participants were white British and females outnumbered males, and the authors suggested that clonal diversity may have been underestimated. Because no day 14 peak-response samples were available, repertoires were characterized only after the peak T cell response. Reportedly, close to half of the unique spike-specific TCRs recognized epitopes lying outside the regions that are mutated in the B.1.351 and B.1.1.7 variants. Only five or six AZD1222 recipients were SARS-CoV-2 seropositive at baseline, limiting conclusions about previously exposed vaccinees. The vaccine-associated CD4 TCRs covered the entire spike protein, and the dominant responses fell in regions 160-218 and 743-854. The 56-69-year group was small, and its depth increase did not reach significance, likely because of low power. After two AZD1222 doses, both the breadth and the depth of spike-specific TCRs were significantly higher than at day 0 and than in MenACWY recipients.

The V and J ends are trimmed by 10 bases and 2 bases, leaving 20 bases between them. The germline V gene (reference sequence) specifies LNHDA as CDR1 and SQIVND as CDR2. Including cysteine and phenylalanine, the CDR3 has 16 amino acids. Kept here is only the CDR3 DNA, which spans 48 bases and is read in frame from base 1. The sequence derives from an adult who received the AZD1222 COVID-19 vaccine. This sample comprised peripheral blood, obtained 28 days after the second AZD1222 dose. This receptor chain uses TRBV19 and TRBJ2-2, with a weak D call of TRBD1 (5 bases match). The encoded CDR3 is CATKILYGQNTGELFF. The nucleotides read TGTGCCACCAAGATACTGTATGGACAAAACACCGGGGAGCTGTTTTTT.